What follows are 30 T cell receptor beta chains derived from one specimen sequenced in a study of CD8+ T cells in alopecia areata. In each case, RNA was isolated and then reverse transcribed into cDNA as the sequencing template. Profiled with immunoSEQ multiplex PCR; TCRdb holds only in-frame clones, not every one. The profile shows 110,000 to 150,000 clones, 45% to 60% of them singletons. Material: CD4+ T cells sorted from blood, obtained at week 0. The receptor set was obtained from a human donor with alopecia areata.

Only a few counts were recorded for this clone. The rearrangement uses TRBV29-1 and TRBJ2-7, with 13 bases that match TRBD2. CDR1 is SQVTM and CDR2 is ANQGSEA in the germline V gene. The J segment lost 8 bases and the V segment lost 4 bases, leaving 5 bases of the junction unmatched. This CDR3 has 13 residues. CDR3 protein: CSVVLTSGGKQYF. The CDR3 DNA reads TGCAGCGTTGTGTTGACTAGCGGGGGGAAGCAGTACTTC.

This clone was counted a few times. V usage is TRBV29-1 and J usage is TRBJ2-1; no reliable D call. Germline assignment: CDR1 SQVTM and CDR2 ANQGSEA. The CDR3 loop spans 10 amino acids. Trimming removed 7 bases at V and 5 bases at J, with 6 bases between. The CDR3 loop is CSARNNEQFF. DNA for the CDR3: TGCAGCGCAAGGAACAATGAGCAGTTCTTC.

This clone was detected only a few times. This chain links TRBV7-9 with TRBJ1-3; 10 nucleotides match TRBD1. The V segment lost 3 bases and the J segment 0 bases; nucleotides outside the gene matches: 11. The CDR3 consists of 19 residues. The germline CDR1 and CDR2 sequences are SEHNR and FQNEAQ (reference sequence). CDR3: CASSFGTGATRSSGNTIYF. Here the CDR3 DNA reads TGTGCCAGCAGCTTCGGGACAGGGGCGACGAGGAGCTCTGGAAACACCATATATTTT.

The chain joins TRBV6-5 to TRBJ1-5; 7 bases are a match to TRBD1. The CDR3 has 15 amino acids. Germline CDR1 and CDR2: MNHEY and SVGAGI. V was pared by 4 bases and J by 6 bases, with 9 bases of the junction left unmatched. In DNA form, the CDR3 reads TGTGCCAGCAGTTCAACACAGGGGTCAGCTCAGCCCCAGCATTTT. Encoded protein: CASSSTQGSAQPQHF.

This clone has only one observation. This rearrangement joins TRBV23-1 to TRBJ2-7; the D is unclear. TRBV23-1 is labeled an ORF, and its function is uncertain. CDR3 size: 13 residues. The V and J ends lost 0 bases and 5 bases respectively, with 8 bases between them. The CDR3 nucleotides read TGCGCCAGCAGTCAATCGGAAAGGGACGAGCAGTACTTC. It translates to CASSQSERDEQYF.

This clone appeared a few times. The rearrangement links TRBV29-1 to TRBJ2-7, with TRBD1 matching 10 bases. The trim removed 3 bases at V and 6 bases at J, leaving 8 bases unmatched. The CDR3 runs 14 residues. Looked up from germline, CDR1 is SQVTM and CDR2 is ANQGSEA. CDR3 loop: CSVETGTGETEQYF. As DNA, the CDR3 is TGCAGCGTTGAGACCGGGACAGGGGAGACCGAGCAGTACTTC.

The rearrangement joins TRBV19 to TRBJ2-5; D may be TRBD2 (6 bases). Trimming shortened V by 6 bases and J by 5 bases, and 16 bases separated the two germline ends. This CDR3 spans 14 amino acids. The germline CDR1 and CDR2 sequences are LNHDA and SQIVND (reference sequence). The CDR3 spells CASRPGRFRETQYF. The CDR3 DNA follows: TGTGCCAGTAGGCCAGGGAGGTTCAGGGAGACCCAGTACTTC.

With regard to this clone: One end of the junction does not line up with germline, which may come from a read error. The rearrangement joins TRBV7-7 to TRBJ2-2; TRBD1 aligns across 7 bases. The CDR3 spans 15 residues. Germline V lookup: CDR1 SSHAT, CDR2 FNYEAQ (reference sequence). CDR3 region: CASSLRTGFAGELFF. The DNA of the CDR3 is TGTGCTAGCAGCTTAAGGACAGGTTTCGCCGGGGAGCTGTTTTTT.

This clone has a handful of counts. This chain uses TRBV6-5 with TRBJ2-1; 7 nucleotides agree with TRBD2. CDR3 length: 15 residues. The trim removed 2 bases at V and 8 bases at J, leaving 9 bases unmatched. Germline CDR1 MNHEY, CDR2 SVGAGI. Written as DNA, the CDR3 is TGTGCCAGCAGTTACGGGGGATTGGCGGGGGATGAGCAGTTCTTC. It yields the protein CASSYGGLAGDEQFF.

The chain recombines TRBV29-1 with TRBJ2-1, with 7 bases that match TRBD2. Germline trimming cut 3 bases from V and 7 bases from J; bases unmatched to any gene: 6. The V gene's germline CDR1 is SQVTM and CDR2 ANQGSEA. The CDR3 totals 13 residues. In DNA, the CDR3 is TGCAGCGTTGATGGGCTAGCGGTAAATGAGCAGTTCTTC. This codes for CSVDGLAVNEQFF.

This clone was seen ten or more times. The sample holds other DNA sequences that translate to the same CDR3. This chain joins TRBV18 and TRBJ2-3, with 7 bases that match TRBD1. V was pared by 3 bases and J by 4 bases, with 7 bases of the junction left unmatched. The germline V gene encodes CDR1 KGHSH and CDR2 LQKENI. This CDR3 has 15 amino acids. CDR3 in DNA: TGTGCCAGCTCACCTGGACAGGTTGGCGCAGATACGCAGTATTTT. The encoded protein is CASSPGQVGADTQYF.

This chain connects TRBV7-2 to TRBJ2-7; D call uncertain. From germline, CDR1 is SGHTA and CDR2 FQGNSA. The length of the CDR3 is 13 residues. Between the trimmed V and J ends, which lost 1 base and 3 bases, there was a span of 7 bases. CDR3 in amino acids: CASSLESGYEQYF. The CDR3 DNA reads as TGTGCCAGCAGCTTAGAGTCCGGCTACGAGCAGTACTTC.

The genes are TRBV19 and TRBJ2-7; 8 positions agree with TRBD2. The V gene's germline CDR1 is LNHDA and CDR2 SQIVND (reference sequence). The CDR3 extends over 13 amino acids. V gave up 2 bases and J gave up 5 bases; unmatched junction bases: 2. CDR3 bases: TGTGCCAGTAGTATAACGGGAGGGCACGAGCAGTACTTC. Protein product: CASSITGGHEQYF.

The V gene is TRBV29-1, the J gene TRBJ2-3; D may be TRBD1 (6 bases). The CDR3 sequence is 14 residues long. Looked up from germline, CDR1 is SQVTM and CDR2 is ANQGSEA. The CDR3 region is CDPWGAGGTDTQYF. The CDR3 DNA reads as TGCGACCCATGGGGCGCAGGGGGCACAGATACGCAGTATTTT.

The genes are TRBV30 and TRBJ2-1; TRBD2 aligns across 10 bases. V shed 0 bases, J shed 7 bases, and the junction held 9 bases outside the gene matches. The CDR3 has 16 residues. Germline CDR1 GTSNPN, CDR2 SVGIG (reference sequence). The CDR3 here is CAWSVQSTSGLNEQFF. In DNA, the CDR3 is TGTGCCTGGAGTGTGCAATCGACTAGCGGGTTAAATGAGCAGTTCTTC.

In the case of this clone: Relative to the germline gene, one junction end is altered; a read error may explain this. V is TRBV29-1 and J is TRBJ1-2; TRBD1 aligns across 9 bases. The germline CDR1 and CDR2 sequences are SQVTM and ANQGSEA. The CDR3 is 12 residues long. Here the CDR3 DNA reads TGCAGCGCCCTTGACAGGGGGACTCTTCCCTACTTC. Its translation: CSALDRGTLPYF.

The chain combines TRBV9 with TRBJ1-2, with 10 bases matching TRBD1. Trimming cost V 0 bases and J 5 bases; bases outside gene matches: 4. The CDR3 spans 15 residues. The V gene's germline CDR1 is SGDLS and CDR2 YYNGEE. CDR3 sequence reads: CASSVGLGQGYGYTF. The CDR3 DNA sequence: TGTGCCAGCAGCGTAGGGCTGGGACAGGGGTATGGCTACACCTTC. Drawing the rest from reference TRBV9 and TRBJ1-2, the complete variable domain is DSGVTQTPKHLITATGQRVTLRCSPRSGDLSVYWYQQSLDQGLQFLIQYYNGEERAKGNILERFSAQQFPDLHSELNLSSLELGDSALYFCASSVGLGQGYGYTFGSGTRLTVV.

This chain's CDR3 is CASSSYTGELFF. CDR3 coding DNA: TGTGCCAGCAGTTCCTACACCGGGGAGCTGTTTTTT. The rearrangement links TRBV6-5 to TRBJ2-2; D not resolved. Per the germline V gene, CDR1 is MNHEY and CDR2 is SVGAGI. V shed 4 bases and J shed 3 bases, with 3 bases lying between them. This CDR3 comprises 12 residues.

This clone was counted once. Written as DNA, the CDR3 is TGTGCCAGCTCCCCCACGCCTACAGGAGAGACCCAGTACTTC. This sequence encodes CASSPTPTGETQYF. The rearrangement joins TRBV18 to TRBJ2-5; D perhaps matches TRBD1 (5 bases). CDR1 and CDR2 from the germline V gene are KGHSH and LQKENI. V was clipped by 6 bases and J by 4 bases, with 15 bases between them. The CDR3 length is 14 residues.

This clone came up many times. The genes are TRBV10-3 and TRBJ2-1; possibly TRBD2 for D (5 bases). This CDR3 has 14 amino acids. Germline-derived CDR1 and CDR2 are ENHRY and SYGVKD. Deletions cut 6 bases from V and 4 bases from J, with 13 bases between. CDR3 nucleotide sequence: TGTGCCATCAGGGAGGCAGGAGGTTACAATGAGCAGTTCTTC. Its translation: CAIREAGGYNEQFF.

The rearrangement joins TRBV29-1 to TRBJ2-4; D unresolved. CDR3 size: 17 residues. Germline V gene sequence: CDR1 SQVTM, CDR2 ANQGSEA. V was shortened by 3 bases and J by 1 base, with 19 bases between the two germline ends. The CDR3 sequence is CSVETGFSTRAKNIQYF. For the CDR3, the DNA is TGCAGCGTTGAGACTGGGTTTAGTACCAGGGCCAAAAACATTCAGTACTTC.

The chain has TRBV30 and TRBJ1-2, with D possibly being TRBD1 (5 bases). The V gene's germline CDR1 is GTSNPN and CDR2 SVGIG (reference sequence). The germline V and J ends were trimmed by 7 bases and 0 bases, with 9 bases remaining between them. The CDR3 consists of 12 residues. CDR3 DNA: TGTGCCTCCCTAGGGGCTAACTATGGCTACACCTTC. Translated: CASLGANYGYTF.

There are a few counts of this clone. The chain has TRBV29-1 and TRBJ2-5; the D gene is possibly TRBD1 (6 bases). Germline-derived CDR1 and CDR2 are SQVTM and ANQGSEA. Trimming removed 4 bases at V and 7 bases at J, with 25 bases between. The CDR3 has 16 residues. The CDR3 reads CSVGPIMAGRGGTQYF. CDR3 nucleotide sequence: TGCAGCGTTGGCCCCATCATGGCAGGCCGAGGGGGGACCCAGTACTTC.

V usage is TRBV14 and J usage is TRBJ2-3; 10 bases are a match to TRBD2. The CDR3 spans 15 residues. The ends lost 4 bases at V and 4 bases at J; junction bases unmatched: 5. Germline CDR1 and CDR2: SGHDN and FVKESK. The chain's CDR3 is CASSPRLAGADTQYF. CDR3 DNA sequence: TGTGCCAGCAGCCCCCGACTAGCGGGTGCAGATACGCAGTATTTT.

The V call is TRBV18, the J call TRBJ2-1; D is uncertain. V lost 3 bases, J lost 3 bases, and 9 bases lay in between. Per the germline V gene, CDR1 is KGHSH and CDR2 is LQKENI. CDR3 length: 14 amino acids. CDR3 sequence: CASSPPDIYNEQFF. The CDR3 bases are TGTGCCAGCTCACCCCCTGATATCTACAATGAGCAGTTCTTC.

With respect to this clone: The identical CDR3 is also encoded by other nucleotide sequences in the sample. V and J are TRBV18 and TRBJ2-7; no firm D call. The CDR3 sequence is 12 residues long. With 3 bases removed from V and 0 bases from J, the gap between germline ends came to 3 bases. Germline CDR1 reads KGHSH; CDR2 reads LQKENI. The CDR3: CASSPTSYEQYF. In nucleotides, the CDR3 is TGTGCCAGCTCACCGACCTCCTACGAGCAGTACTTC. Drawing the rest from reference TRBV18 and TRBJ2-7, the complete variable domain is NAGVMQNPRHLVRRRGQEARLRCSPMKGHSHVYWYRQLPEEGLKFMVYLQKENIIDESGMPKERFSAEFPKEGPSILRIQQVVRGDSAAYFCASSPTSYEQYFGPGTRLTVT.

The chain joins TRBV2 to TRBJ2-7; D is possibly TRBD1 (5 bases). CDR1 SNHLY and CDR2 FYNNEI come from the germline V gene. V shed 4 bases and J shed 4 bases, with 17 bases lying between them. CDR3 length: 15 residues. The CDR3: CASSVIQGPRYEQYF. The CDR3 nucleotides read TGTGCCAGCAGTGTGATTCAGGGTCCAAGATACGAGCAGTACTTC.

The chain employs TRBV10-3 and TRBJ2-2, with a weak D call TRBD1 (7 bases). V gave up 4 bases and J gave up 5 bases, with 20 bases separating them. This CDR3 has 17 residues. The germline CDR1 and CDR2 sequences are ENHRY and SYGVKD. CDR3 residues: CAISGDSQRTTTGELFF. CDR3 nucleotides: TGTGCCATCAGTGGGGACAGTCAGAGGACTACAACCGGGGAGCTGTTTTTT.

This clone was counted a few times. The V call is TRBV9, the J call TRBJ2-4, with D perhaps matching TRBD2 (6 bases). This CDR3 region has 13 residues. Looked up from germline, CDR1 is SGDLS and CDR2 is YYNGEE. V was trimmed by 4 bases and J by 8 bases, leaving 13 bases between them. In DNA form, the CDR3 reads TGTGCCAGCAGCCTACGAGGAGGGGACATTCAGTACTTC. Translating it yields CASSLRGGDIQYF.

In this sample, this clone turned up a few times. The chain joins TRBV29-1 to TRBJ2-3; D possibly corresponds to TRBD2 (5 bases). This CDR3 region has 13 residues. Trimming removed 3 bases at V and 1 base at J, with 8 bases between. The germline gives CDR1 SQVTM, CDR2 ANQGSEA. The CDR3 nucleotides read TGCAGCGTTGATGTGGGAGGCACAGATACGCAGTATTTT. It translates to CSVDVGGTDTQYF.